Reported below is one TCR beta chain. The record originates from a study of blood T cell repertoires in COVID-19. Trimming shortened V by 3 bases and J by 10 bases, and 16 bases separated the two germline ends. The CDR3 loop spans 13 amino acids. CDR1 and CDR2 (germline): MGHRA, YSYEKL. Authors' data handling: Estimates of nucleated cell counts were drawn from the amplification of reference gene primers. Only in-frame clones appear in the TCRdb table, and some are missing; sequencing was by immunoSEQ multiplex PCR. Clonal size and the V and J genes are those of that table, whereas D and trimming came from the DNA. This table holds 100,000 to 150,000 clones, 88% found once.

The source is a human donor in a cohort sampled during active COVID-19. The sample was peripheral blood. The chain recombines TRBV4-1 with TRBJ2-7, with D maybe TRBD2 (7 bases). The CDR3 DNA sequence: TGCGCCAGCAGCCAGACGAGGGGGGGGTCTCAGTACTTC. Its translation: CASSQTRGGSQYF.